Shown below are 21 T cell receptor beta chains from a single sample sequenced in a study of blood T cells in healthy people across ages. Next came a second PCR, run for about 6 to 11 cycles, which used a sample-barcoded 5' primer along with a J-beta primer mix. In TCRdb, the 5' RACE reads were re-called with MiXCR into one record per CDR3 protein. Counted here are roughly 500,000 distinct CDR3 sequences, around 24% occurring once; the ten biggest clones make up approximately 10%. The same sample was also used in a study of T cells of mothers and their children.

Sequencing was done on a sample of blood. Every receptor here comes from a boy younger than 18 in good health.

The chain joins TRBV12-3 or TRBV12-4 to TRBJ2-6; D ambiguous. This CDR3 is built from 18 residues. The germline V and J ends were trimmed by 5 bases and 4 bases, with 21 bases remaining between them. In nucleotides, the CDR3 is TGTGCCAGCAGTCCCCCGAATACACGGCGGAGCGGGGCCAACGTCCTGACTTTC. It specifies CASSPPNTRRSGANVLTF.

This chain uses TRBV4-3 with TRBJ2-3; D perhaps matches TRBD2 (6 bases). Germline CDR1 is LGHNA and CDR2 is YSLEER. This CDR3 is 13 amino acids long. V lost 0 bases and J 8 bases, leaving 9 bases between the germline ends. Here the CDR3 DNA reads TGCGCCAGCAGCCAAGAAGTTAGCGGTACGCAGTATTTT. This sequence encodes CASSQEVSGTQYF.

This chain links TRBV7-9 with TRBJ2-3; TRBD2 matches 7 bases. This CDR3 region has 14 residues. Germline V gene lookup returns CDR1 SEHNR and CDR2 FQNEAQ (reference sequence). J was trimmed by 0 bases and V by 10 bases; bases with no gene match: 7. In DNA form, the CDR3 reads TGTGCCATCCCACGGGGGGATAGCACAGATACGCAGTATTTT. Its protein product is CAIPRGDSTDTQYF.

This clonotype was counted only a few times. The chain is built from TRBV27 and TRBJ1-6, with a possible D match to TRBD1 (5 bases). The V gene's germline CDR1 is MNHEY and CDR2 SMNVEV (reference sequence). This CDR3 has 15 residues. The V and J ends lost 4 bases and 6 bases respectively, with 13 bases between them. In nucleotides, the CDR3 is TGTGCCAGCAGTTGGAGCAGGGCGAGTAATTCACCCCTCCACTTT. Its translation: CASSWSRASNSPLHF.

DNA of the CDR3: TGTGCCAGCAGCCCCCGTCCCCTAGCGGGCCAAGAGACCCAGTACTTC. Protein sequence: CASSPRPLAGQETQYF. The rearrangement uses TRBV9 and TRBJ2-5; 8 bases are shared with TRBD2. This CDR3 has 16 amino acids. Germline V gene lookup returns CDR1 SGDLS and CDR2 YYNGEE. Unmatched junction bases numbered 9, after V lost 4 bases and J lost 1 base.

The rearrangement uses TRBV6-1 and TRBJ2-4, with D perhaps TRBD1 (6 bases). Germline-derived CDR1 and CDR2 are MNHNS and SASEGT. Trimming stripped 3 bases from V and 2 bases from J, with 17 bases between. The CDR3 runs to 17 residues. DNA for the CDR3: TGTGCCAGCAGTGAGGGGACATCCCAAGGGTCCAAAAACATTCAGTACTTC. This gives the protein CASSEGTSQGSKNIQYF.

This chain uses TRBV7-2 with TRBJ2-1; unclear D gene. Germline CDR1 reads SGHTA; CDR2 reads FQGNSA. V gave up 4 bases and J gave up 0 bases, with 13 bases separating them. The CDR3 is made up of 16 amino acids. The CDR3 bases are TGTGCCAGCAGCTATACTACAGTGCTCTCCTACAATGAGCAGTTCTTC. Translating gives CASSYTTVLSYNEQFF.

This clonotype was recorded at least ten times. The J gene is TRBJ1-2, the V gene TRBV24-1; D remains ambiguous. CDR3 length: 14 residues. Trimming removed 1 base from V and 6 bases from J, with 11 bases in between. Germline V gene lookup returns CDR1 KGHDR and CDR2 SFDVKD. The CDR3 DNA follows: TGTGCCACCAGTGATTTTAGTAAGGGTAATGGCTACACCTTC. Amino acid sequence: CATSDFSKGNGYTF.

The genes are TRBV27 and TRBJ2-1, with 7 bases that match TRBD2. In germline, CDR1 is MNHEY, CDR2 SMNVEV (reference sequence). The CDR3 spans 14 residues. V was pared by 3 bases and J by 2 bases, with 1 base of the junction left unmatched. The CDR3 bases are TGTGCCAGCAGTTTTGGGAGGGCCTACAATGAGCAGTTCTTC. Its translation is CASSFGRAYNEQFF.

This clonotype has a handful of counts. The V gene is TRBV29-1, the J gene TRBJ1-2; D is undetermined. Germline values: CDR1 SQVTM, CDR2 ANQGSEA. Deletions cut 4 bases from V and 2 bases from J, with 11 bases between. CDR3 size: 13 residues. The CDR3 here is CSVVEGKNYGYTF. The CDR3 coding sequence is TGCAGCGTTGTAGAAGGAAAGAACTATGGCTACACCTTC.

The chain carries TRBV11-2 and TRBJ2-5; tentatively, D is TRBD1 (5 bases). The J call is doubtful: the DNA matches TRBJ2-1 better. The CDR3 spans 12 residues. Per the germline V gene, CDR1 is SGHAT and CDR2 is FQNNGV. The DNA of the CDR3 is TGTGCCAGCAGCTTTCCTAGGGGTGAGCAGTTCTTC. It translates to CASSFPRGEQFF.

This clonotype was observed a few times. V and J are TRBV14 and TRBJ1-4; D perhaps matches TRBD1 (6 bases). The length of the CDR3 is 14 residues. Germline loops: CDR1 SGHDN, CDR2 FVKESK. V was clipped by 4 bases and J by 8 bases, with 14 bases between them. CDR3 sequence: CASSRLIRGEKLFF. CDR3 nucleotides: TGTGCCAGCAGCCGTTTGATCAGGGGCGAAAAACTGTTTTTT.

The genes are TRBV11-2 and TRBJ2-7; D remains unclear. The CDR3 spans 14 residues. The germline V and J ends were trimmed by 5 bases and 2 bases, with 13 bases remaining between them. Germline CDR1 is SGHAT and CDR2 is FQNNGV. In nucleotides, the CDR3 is TGTGCCAGCAGCACGACCCCTCGCGCCTACGAGCAGTACTTC. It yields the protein CASSTTPRAYEQYF.

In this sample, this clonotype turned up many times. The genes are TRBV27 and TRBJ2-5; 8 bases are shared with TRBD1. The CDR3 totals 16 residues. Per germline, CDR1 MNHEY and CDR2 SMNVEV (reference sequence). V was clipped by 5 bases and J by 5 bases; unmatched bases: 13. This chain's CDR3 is CASSPYTTGAMETQYF. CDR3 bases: TGTGCCAGCAGTCCCTATACGACAGGGGCTATGGAGACCCAGTACTTC.

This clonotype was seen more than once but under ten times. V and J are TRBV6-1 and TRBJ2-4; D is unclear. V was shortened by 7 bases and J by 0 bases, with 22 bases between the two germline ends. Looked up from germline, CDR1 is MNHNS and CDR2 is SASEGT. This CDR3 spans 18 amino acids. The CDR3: CASKGAAVGLLAKNIQYF. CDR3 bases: TGTGCCAGCAAGGGCGCAGCAGTGGGCCTACTAGCCAAAAACATTCAGTACTTC.

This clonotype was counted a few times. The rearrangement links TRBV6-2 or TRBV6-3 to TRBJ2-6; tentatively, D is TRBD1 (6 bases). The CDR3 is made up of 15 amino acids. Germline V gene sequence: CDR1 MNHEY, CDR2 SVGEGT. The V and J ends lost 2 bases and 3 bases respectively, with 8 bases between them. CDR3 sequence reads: CASSYTGFGANVLTF. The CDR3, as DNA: TGTGCCAGCAGTTACACAGGGTTTGGGGCCAACGTCCTGACTTTC.

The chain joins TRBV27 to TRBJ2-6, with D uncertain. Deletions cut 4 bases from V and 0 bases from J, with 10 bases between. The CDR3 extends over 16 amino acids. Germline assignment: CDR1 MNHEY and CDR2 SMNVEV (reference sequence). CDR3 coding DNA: TGTGCCAGCAGTTACCTCCGGGCCTCTGGGGCCAACGTCCTGACTTTC. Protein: CASSYLRASGANVLTF.

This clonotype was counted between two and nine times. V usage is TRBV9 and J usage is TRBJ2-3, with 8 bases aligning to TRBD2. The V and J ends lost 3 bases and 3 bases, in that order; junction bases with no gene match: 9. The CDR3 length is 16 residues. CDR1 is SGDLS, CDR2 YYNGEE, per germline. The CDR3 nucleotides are TGTGCCAGCAGCGCACCGAGCGGGAGCCCTACAGATACGCAGTATTTT. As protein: CASSAPSGSPTDTQYF.

The CDR3 DNA reads as TGTGCCAGCAGCTTAGAGGGCTACACAAATGAGCAGTTCTTC. Translated, it gives CASSLEGYTNEQFF. The chain employs TRBV11-3 and TRBJ2-1; D not certain. The germline V gene encodes CDR1 SGHNT and CDR2 YENEEA. V shed 0 bases and J shed 7 bases, with 10 bases lying between them. The CDR3 spans 14 residues.

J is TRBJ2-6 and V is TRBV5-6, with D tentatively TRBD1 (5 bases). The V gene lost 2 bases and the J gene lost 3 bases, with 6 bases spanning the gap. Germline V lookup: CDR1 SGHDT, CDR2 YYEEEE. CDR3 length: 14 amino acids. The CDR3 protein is CASSFQGGANVLTF. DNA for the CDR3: TGTGCCAGCAGCTTCCAGGGTGGGGCCAACGTCCTGACTTTC.

The CDR3 spells CASSSHFADERSEAFF. In DNA form, the CDR3 reads TGTGCCAGCAGCTCCCACTTCGCCGACGAGAGGAGTGAAGCTTTCTTT. The V gene is TRBV7-2, the J gene TRBJ1-1; no clear D. Trimming shortened V by 4 bases and J by 7 bases, and 22 bases separated the two germline ends. The CDR3 length is 16 residues. Germline CDR1 reads SGHTA; CDR2 reads FQGNSA.